A single sample is the source of the 21 T cell receptor beta chains below, sequenced in a study of neurological immune-mediated disorders (dated by TCRdb to between 2018 and 2020). The library was generated by 5' RACE. The listed sequencing device is Illumina HiSeq 2500. The raw public data were reprocessed by TCRdb itself: fastp quality trimming at Q25, MiXCR clonotype calling, in-frame beta chains only. Each CDR3 protein gets just one entry, which takes the most common genes and DNA from the rows behind it. This sample lists around 51,000 distinct CDR3 sequences; approximately 11% were detected once. The top ten clonotypes cover around 9% of the sample. The time point label for this specimen denotes: longitudinal time-point 3. Material: PBMCs. The receptors here all came from a male donor with HTLV-1-associated myelopathy (HAM/TSP).

This clonotype showed up just once. One junction end disagrees with the germline gene, perhaps due to a read error. The chain has TRBV29-1 and TRBJ1-5; 7 bases fit TRBD1. Per the germline V gene, CDR1 is SQVTM and CDR2 is ANQGSEA. The CDR3 is 15 amino acids. CDR3 DNA sequence: TGCAGCGTTGAAGATCCGTGGACAGGCAATCAGCCCCAGAATTTT. It translates to CSVEDPWTGNQPQNF.

By proportion, this clonotype is medium-sized. The CDR3 DNA follows: TGCAGTGCTCCGGCTGTGGGGGGCACTTGGGCCCAGTACTTC. Its translation is CSAPAVGGTWAQYF. The chain employs TRBV20-1 and TRBJ2-5; D is tentatively TRBD1 or TRBD2 (6 bases each). The CDR3 totals 14 residues. The germline V gene has CDR1 DFQATT and CDR2 SNEGSKA (reference sequence). V was cut by 5 bases and J by 9 bases, with 22 bases left in between.

This clonotype was recorded at least ten times. The rearrangement joins TRBV20-1 to TRBJ1-1, with D perhaps TRBD1 (6 bases). Trimming took 6 bases from V and 1 from J, leaving 12 bases between them. The CDR3 runs to 13 residues. Per germline, CDR1 DFQATT and CDR2 SNEGSKA (reference sequence). CDR3 coding DNA: TGCAGTGCCATACAGGGACAGAACACTGAAGCTTTCTTT. Amino acid sequence: CSAIQGQNTEAFF.

This clonotype was observed at least ten times. The chain uses TRBV5-1 and TRBJ1-1; 7 positions agree with TRBD1. Germline V CDR1 and CDR2: SGHRS, YFSETQ. The junction had 17 bases not matched to a gene; V was cut back by 6 bases and J by 0 bases. The CDR3 spans 18 residues. The CDR3 region is CASTPGGGIQFMNTEAFF. In nucleotides, the CDR3 is TGCGCCAGCACCCCGGGAGGGGGCATCCAGTTCATGAACACTGAAGCTTTCTTT.

The chain carries TRBV7-9 and TRBJ2-5; D possibly corresponds to TRBD1 (5 bases). Trimming removed 5 bases at V and 4 bases at J, with 20 bases between. CDR3 length: 16 amino acids. Germline V gives CDR1 SEHNR, CDR2 FQNEAQ (reference sequence). The CDR3 bases are TGTGCCAGCAGCCTCCGTGAAGGGGAAAGACTAGAGACCCAGTACTTC. Amino acid sequence: CASSLREGERLETQYF.

This clonotype has ten or more counts. V and J are TRBV15 and TRBJ2-1, with D possibly called TRBD1 or TRBD2 (5 bases each). The ends were cut back, 2 bases at V and 9 bases at J, with 26 bases in the middle. Germline CDR1 LNHNV, CDR2 YYDKDF (reference sequence). The CDR3 extends over 18 amino acids. CDR3 loop: CATSRRRLAANRGGEQFF. CDR3 DNA sequence: TGTGCCACCAGCAGAAGACGGCTAGCCGCAAATCGGGGCGGTGAGCAGTTCTTC.

The rearrangement uses TRBV28 and TRBJ1-2; possibly TRBD1 for D (5 bases). The CDR3 runs to 16 residues. The germline gives CDR1 MDHEN, CDR2 SYDVKM. Trimming left V 6 bases short and J 6 bases short, with 23 bases between. For the CDR3, the DNA is TGTGCCAGCAGGTACACAGACGGGACTCTGGGCCATGGCTACACCTTC. It codes for CASRYTDGTLGHGYTF.

This clonotype has a count of ten or more. The rearrangement uses TRBV6-2 or TRBV6-3 and TRBJ2-7, with no clear D. CDR3 length: 14 residues. Germline V gives CDR1 MNHEY, CDR2 SVGEGT. V gave up 2 bases and J gave up 1 base, with 9 bases separating them. CDR3 residues: CASSYETPSYEQYF. CDR3 nucleotides: TGTGCCAGCAGTTACGAGACACCTTCCTACGAGCAGTACTTC.

This clonotype was found many times. This chain connects TRBV18 to TRBJ2-5; 9 bases match TRBD2. The CDR3 is 14 residues long. CDR1 and CDR2 from the germline V gene are KGHSH and LQKENI. Losses at the gene ends were 1 base for V and 5 bases for J; bases not matched to a gene: 2. CDR3 protein: CASSPLSGGETQYF. The CDR3 coding sequence is TGTGCCAGCTCACCACTAAGCGGGGGGGAGACCCAGTACTTC. Using reference TRBV18 and TRBJ2-5 for the parts outside the CDR3, the full variable domain is NAGVMQNPRHLVRRRGQEARLRCSPMKGHSHVYWYRQLPEEGLKFMVYLQKENIIDESGMPKERFSAEFPKEGPSILRIQQVVRGDSAAYFCASSPLSGGETQYFGPGTRLLVL.

The sample holds many counts of this clonotype. V gene TRBV3-1 combines with J gene TRBJ1-2, with a weak D call TRBD1 (6 bases). Germline loops: CDR1 LGHDT, CDR2 YNNKEL (reference sequence). V was clipped by 2 bases and J by 8 bases, with 12 bases between them. The CDR3 contains 13 residues. The CDR3 spells CASSQSGEGGYTF. The DNA of the CDR3 is TGTGCCAGCAGCCAATCAGGGGAAGGCGGCTACACCTTC. Full variable domain (remainder filled in from reference TRBV3-1 and TRBJ1-2): DTAVSQTPKYLVTQMGNDKSIKCEQNLGHDTMYWYKQDSKKFLKIMFSYNNKELIINETVPNRFSPKSPDKAHLNLHINSLELGDSAVYFCASSQSGEGGYTFGSGTRLTVV.

This clonotype was counted at least ten times. The chain couples TRBV5-6 to TRBJ1-6; no clear D gene. This CDR3 has 15 residues. Trimming removed 0 bases at V and 7 bases at J, with 11 bases between. Germline values: CDR1 SGHDT, CDR2 YYEEEE. The CDR3 here is CASSLGAQGNSPLHF. CDR3 in DNA: TGTGCCAGCAGCTTGGGGGCACAAGGCAATTCACCCCTCCACTTT.

This clonotype was detected ten times or more. This sequence joins TRBV9 and TRBJ1-6; TRBD1 matches 7 bases. Trimming removed 3 bases from V and 9 bases from J; junction bases left unmatched: 6. CDR1 SGDLS and CDR2 YYNGEE come from the germline V gene. There are 14 residues in the CDR3. CDR3 nucleotides: TGTGCCAGCAGCGCACAGGGGTCCGGTTCACCCCTCCACTTT. It is translated as CASSAQGSGSPLHF.

V gene TRBV7-8 combines with J gene TRBJ2-1; D may be TRBD1 or TRBD2 (5 bases each). Trimming removed 5 bases from V and 5 bases from J, with 16 bases in between. The CDR3 contains 15 residues. Germline CDR1 reads SGHVS; CDR2 reads FQNEAQ. CDR3 nucleotides: TGTGCCAGCAGCCAAAGAGGGGATATTGACAATGAGCAGTTCTTC. It encodes CASSQRGDIDNEQFF.

Ten or more counts support this clonotype. The rearrangement links TRBV28 to TRBJ2-7, with D hard to call. The V gene's germline CDR1 is MDHEN and CDR2 SYDVKM. The ends were cut back, 6 bases at V and 3 bases at J, with 12 bases in the middle. This CDR3 is built from 13 residues. CDR3 nucleotide sequence: TGTGCCAGCAGAGATAGTCGGAACTACGAGCAGTACTTC. Protein product: CASRDSRNYEQYF. Full variable domain (rest looked up from reference TRBV28 and TRBJ2-7): DVKVTQSSRYLVKRTGEKVFLECVQDMDHENMFWYRQDPGLGLRLIYFSYDVKMKEKGDIPEGYSVSREKKERFSLILESASTNQTSMYLCASRDSRNYEQYFGPGTRLTVT.

The sample holds many counts of this clonotype. The chain is built from TRBV15 and TRBJ2-3; 9 nucleotides align to TRBD2. This CDR3 spans 16 amino acids. Losses at the gene ends were 5 bases for V and 5 bases for J; bases not matched to a gene: 11. Germline V gives CDR1 LNHNV, CDR2 YYDKDF (reference sequence). The CDR3 here is CATSRLAGGRIDTQYF. The DNA for the CDR3 is TGTGCCACCAGCCGTCTCGCGGGGGGGCGTATAGATACGCAGTATTTT.

This clonotype was counted many times. Here the CDR3 reads CSVGGDLAKNIQYF. The CDR3 DNA is TGCAGCGTTGGGGGGGACCTAGCCAAAAACATTCAGTACTTC. The chain uses TRBV29-1 and TRBJ2-4; D perhaps matches TRBD2 (6 bases). CDR3 length: 14 residues. Trimming cost V 4 bases and J 0 bases, with 10 bases left between them. Germline V gene sequence: CDR1 SQVTM, CDR2 ANQGSEA.

By frequency in the sample, this clonotype is medium-sized (0.01 to 0.1%). The rearrangement links TRBV12-3 or TRBV12-4 to TRBJ2-3; 7 positions agree with TRBD1. The V and J ends lost 5 bases and 3 bases, in that order; junction bases with no gene match: 8. The CDR3 has 15 amino acids. The CDR3, as DNA: TGTGCCAGCAGTACACCGACAGGGCGTACAGATACGCAGTATTTT. Translated, it gives CASSTPTGRTDTQYF.

This clonotype was observed at least ten times. This sequence joins TRBV5-1 and TRBJ2-7; 8 bases agree with TRBD1. V trimming: 0 bases; J trimming: 6 bases; junction bases outside the gene matches: 11. The CDR3 is 16 amino acids. Per the germline V gene, CDR1 is SGHRS and CDR2 is YFSETQ. This CDR3 is CASSLAGAGGIPEQYF. Written as DNA, the CDR3 is TGCGCCAGCAGCTTGGCCGGGGCAGGGGGCATCCCCGAGCAGTACTTC.

The sample holds a few counts of this clonotype. The chain recombines TRBV6-2 or TRBV6-3 with TRBJ2-5, with a possible D match to TRBD2 (6 bases). CDR3 size: 15 residues. With 0 bases removed from V and 0 bases from J, the gap between germline ends came to 8 bases. Per germline, CDR1 MNHEY and CDR2 SVGEGT. CDR3 DNA sequence: TGTGCCAGCAGTTACTCGGAGGGACACCAAGAGACCCAGTACTTC. This encodes CASSYSEGHQETQYF.

This clonotype was observed at least ten times. The CDR3 coding sequence is TGTGCCAGCAGCCAAGACGTTAGTGAAGCTTTCTTT. Translation: CASSQDVSEAFF. The chain couples TRBV3-1 to TRBJ1-1; D is unclear. This CDR3 spans 12 amino acids. Trimming took 0 bases from V and 7 from J, leaving 6 bases between them. CDR1 and CDR2 (germline): LGHDT, YNNKEL (reference sequence).

In this sample, this clonotype turned up a few times. This chain joins TRBV10-3 and TRBJ2-5; 7 nucleotides agree with TRBD1. The CDR3 extends over 15 amino acids. Germline CDR1 and CDR2: ENHRY and SYGVKD. The V gene end was trimmed by 3 bases and the J gene end by 4 bases; junction bases not matched to a gene: 8. The CDR3 bases are TGTGCCATCAGTGAAAACGAACAGGGGAGAGAGACCCAGTACTTC. The encoded protein is CAISENEQGRETQYF.